The next 23 T cell receptor beta chains were all read from a single sample in a study of OX40 agonist ivuxolimab in advanced cancers. The data were produced by immunoSEQ multiplex PCR, yet TCRdb's version contains in-frame clones alone and is incomplete. The data show tens of thousands of clones, with approximately 79% seen just once and 2% to 2.5% held by the top ten. The sequenced sample was CD4+ or CD8+ T cells sorted from blood, obtained in a trial of the OX40 agonist ivuxolimab. All receptors come from an adult with an advanced solid tumor such as melanoma, head and neck, liver or kidney cancer.

The chain couples TRBV5-1 to TRBJ1-5; no clear D gene. Trimming stripped 0 bases from V and 0 bases from J, with 10 bases between. CDR1 and CDR2 from the germline V gene are SGHRS and YFSETQ. This CDR3 is 16 amino acids long. The CDR3 sequence: CASSLGERTSNQPQHF. The CDR3 DNA reads as TGCGCCAGCAGCTTGGGGGAGCGGACTAGCAATCAGCCCCAGCATTTT.

The chain employs TRBV6-4 and TRBJ2-2, with 14 nucleotides matching TRBD2. In germline, CDR1 is MRHNA, CDR2 SNTAGT. The CDR3 length is 16 residues. The V segment lost 4 bases and the J segment 7 bases; nucleotides outside the gene matches: 5. For the CDR3, the DNA is TGTGCCAGCAGTGTGGGACTAGCGGGAGCAGGCGGGGAGCTGTTTTTT. This sequence encodes CASSVGLAGAGGELFF.

V is TRBV27 and J is TRBJ1-3; D unresolved. Per the germline V gene, CDR1 is MNHEY and CDR2 is SMNVEV (reference sequence). The CDR3 covers 13 residues. V was cut by 4 bases and J by 1 base, with 5 bases left in between. In DNA form, the CDR3 reads TGTGCCAGCAGTTACACTTCTGGAAACACCATATATTTT. This gives the protein CASSYTSGNTIYF.

The rearrangement joins TRBV10-3 to TRBJ1-4, with a weak D call TRBD1 (5 bases). V dropped 4 bases and J dropped 8 bases, with 8 bases sitting between them. The germline CDR1 and CDR2 sequences are ENHRY and SYGVKD. This CDR3 is built from 12 residues. CDR3 region: CAISGDGEKLFF. The CDR3 nucleotides read TGTGCCATCAGTGGGGACGGGGAAAAACTGTTTTTT.

The V call is TRBV7-3, the J call TRBJ1-6; 10 bases agree with TRBD1. Trimming at V came to 3 bases and at J to 7 bases, leaving 3 bases not matched to a gene. The CDR3 totals 15 residues. Germline V gene lookup returns CDR1 SGHTA and CDR2 FQGTGA. CDR3 protein: CASSFVGQGNSPLHF. The CDR3 DNA reads as TGTGCCAGCAGCTTTGTGGGACAGGGGAATTCACCCCTCCACTTT.

This clone was picked up a small number of times. The CDR3 is CATSRVDSEKLFF. CDR3 nucleotides: TGTGCCACCAGCAGGGTGGACAGTGAAAAACTGTTTTTT. The chain carries TRBV15 and TRBJ1-4; D is perhaps TRBD1 (6 bases). The CDR3 extends over 13 amino acids. Trimming cost V 3 bases and J 7 bases, with 9 bases left between them. Looked up from germline, CDR1 is LNHNV and CDR2 is YYDKDF (reference sequence).

CDR3 in DNA: TGTGCCAGTAGTATAGGGCGACAGCAAGAGACCCAGTACTTC. Translation: CASSIGRQQETQYF. The V gene is TRBV19, the J gene TRBJ2-5, with TRBD1 as a possible D gene (5 bases). Germline V CDR1 and CDR2: LNHDA, SQIVND (reference sequence). This CDR3 contains 14 residues. Deletions cut 1 base from V and 2 bases from J, with 8 bases between.

The chain employs TRBV9 and TRBJ2-2, with 14 positions matching TRBD2. In germline, CDR1 is SGDLS, CDR2 YYNGEE. This CDR3 comprises 16 residues. Trimming cost V 4 bases and J 7 bases; bases outside gene matches: 6. The CDR3 reads CASSQGLAGVGGELFF. In DNA form, the CDR3 reads TGTGCCAGCAGCCAGGGACTAGCGGGAGTAGGCGGGGAGCTGTTTTTT.

The gene calls are TRBV9 and TRBJ2-1, with D possibly being TRBD1 (8 bases). Trimming stripped 6 bases from V and 6 bases from J, with 22 bases between. Germline values: CDR1 SGDLS, CDR2 YYNGEE. The CDR3 length is 16 residues. CDR3 bases: TGTGCCAGCACCCCTGGAAGCCACAGGGGGGGCAATGAGCAGTTCTTC. Translating it yields CASTPGSHRGGNEQFF.

The chain joins TRBV6-5 to TRBJ1-5; 8 nucleotides align to TRBD1. Germline assignment: CDR1 MNHEY and CDR2 SVGAGI. V shed 6 bases and J 15 bases; nucleotides not matched to a gene: 16. This CDR3 has 14 amino acids. CDR3 nucleotide sequence: TGTGCCAGCAGCCCCCCCGCGACAGGGGCCGGGAGGCATTTT. Residues: CASSPPATGAGRHF.

This clone appeared once. Other nucleotide sequences in the sample specify the same CDR3. V and J are TRBV19 and TRBJ2-2, with D maybe TRBD1 (5 bases). The V gene lost 0 bases and the J gene lost 0 bases, with 5 bases spanning the gap. The CDR3 totals 15 residues. The germline V gene encodes CDR1 LNHDA and CDR2 SQIVND (reference sequence). Here the CDR3 reads CASSIEGPNTGELFF. The CDR3 DNA sequence: TGTGCCAGTAGTATAGAGGGGCCGAACACCGGGGAGCTGTTTTTT.

The V and J genes are TRBV27 and TRBJ2-2; TRBD1 or TRBD2 may be the D gene (5 bases each). V was cut by 9 bases and J by 4 bases, with 12 bases left in between. The CDR3 spans 13 residues. Germline-derived CDR1 and CDR2 are MNHEY and SMNVEV (reference sequence). Here the CDR3 DNA reads TGTGCCAGTGGGATGAGGGGCACCGGGGAGCTGTTTTTT. Protein: CASGMRGTGELFF.

The chain combines TRBV6-5 with TRBJ2-7; D call uncertain. V was pared by 3 bases and J by 3 bases, with 12 bases between. Germline assignment: CDR1 MNHEY and CDR2 SVGAGI. This CDR3 is 14 amino acids long. The CDR3 region is CASSYSEDLYEQYF. DNA of the CDR3: TGTGCCAGCAGTTATTCGGAAGACCTCTACGAGCAGTACTTC.

The chain has TRBV19 and TRBJ2-2; D is perhaps TRBD2 (7 bases). V lost 3 bases and J lost 0, with 17 bases in between. Germline V gives CDR1 LNHDA, CDR2 SQIVND (reference sequence). This CDR3 is built from 18 residues. The CDR3 loop reads CASSIFQGRVSNTGELFF. For the CDR3, the DNA is TGTGCCAGTAGTATCTTTCAGGGGAGGGTATCGAACACCGGGGAGCTGTTTTTT.

V gene TRBV6-5 combines with J gene TRBJ1-1; D unclear. The V gene lost 2 bases and the J gene lost 4 bases, with 14 bases spanning the gap. CDR1 and CDR2 from the germline V gene are MNHEY and SVGAGI. There are 15 residues in the CDR3. CDR3 in DNA: TGTGCCAGCAGTTACGGGCAGGTACGGGTCACTGAAGCTTTCTTT. The encoded protein is CASSYGQVRVTEAFF.

V and J are TRBV5-1 and TRBJ2-2, with 8 bases aligning to TRBD1. The J segment lost 5 bases and the V segment lost 0 bases, leaving 6 bases of the junction unmatched. CDR1 and CDR2 from the germline V gene are SGHRS and YFSETQ. This CDR3 comprises 16 residues. CDR3 residues: CASSLDGTGGTGELFF. The CDR3 region has the DNA TGCGCCAGCAGCTTGGACGGGACAGGAGGGACCGGGGAGCTGTTTTTT.

The CDR3 sequence: CASSLHFVVRETQYF. The CDR3 DNA reads as TGTGCCAGCAGTCTTCATTTTGTGGTCCGGGAGACCCAGTACTTC. J is TRBJ2-5 and V is TRBV14; D is unresolved. Per the germline V gene, CDR1 is SGHDN and CDR2 is FVKESK. This CDR3 is 15 amino acids long. The ends were cut back, 6 bases at V and 5 bases at J, with 19 bases in the middle. Supplemented by reference TRBV14 and TRBJ2-5, the full variable domain reads EAGVTQFPSHSVIEKGQTVTLRCDPISGHDNLYWYRRVMGKEIKFLLHFVKESKQDESGMPNNRFLAERTGGTYSTLKVQPAELEDSGVYFCASSLHFVVRETQYFGPGTRLLVL.

The rearrangement uses TRBV7-2 and TRBJ1-2; TRBD1 is a possible D gene (5 bases). This CDR3 is 16 amino acids long. Germline V gives CDR1 SGHTA, CDR2 FQGNSA. Between the trimmed V and J ends, which lost 5 bases and 4 bases, there was a span of 20 bases. The chain's CDR3 is CASSLGWGSAAYGYTF. The CDR3 DNA sequence: TGTGCCAGCAGCCTCGGGTGGGGGTCGGCAGCCTATGGCTACACCTTC.

The CDR3 region has the DNA TGCGCCAGCAGACTACTAGCGGGGACTAACCCAAGCTCCTACAATGAGCAGTTCTTC. Translating it yields CASRLLAGTNPSSYNEQFF. V usage is TRBV10-1 and J usage is TRBJ2-1; 10 bases are a match to TRBD2. Looked up from germline, CDR1 is WNHNN and CDR2 is SYGVQD (reference sequence). V was clipped by 6 bases and J by 0 bases; unmatched bases: 14. The CDR3 is made up of 19 amino acids.

The rearrangement joins TRBV19 to TRBJ2-2, with 7 bases matching TRBD2. The CDR3 runs to 14 residues. V dropped 8 bases and J dropped 1; count of bases not matched to a gene: 4. The germline CDR1 and CDR2 sequences are LNHDA and SQIVND (reference sequence). For the CDR3, the DNA is TGTGCCAGTTCGGGACTACTGAACACCGGGGAGCTGTTTTTT. It translates to CASSGLLNTGELFF. The full variable domain, with the rest looked up from reference TRBV19 and TRBJ2-2, is DGGITQSPKYLFRKEGQNVTLSCEQNLNHDAMYWYRQDPGQGLRLIYYSQIVNDFQKGDIAEGYSVSREKKESFPLTVTSAQKNPTAFYLCASSGLLNTGELFFGEGSRLTVL.

Points on this clone: This CDR3 is also generated by other DNA sequences in the sample. The chain recombines TRBV7-9 with TRBJ1-5; D is undetermined. The CDR3 length is 14 residues. Germline CDR1 SEHNR, CDR2 FQNEAQ (reference sequence). The germline V and J ends were trimmed by 2 bases and 0 bases, with 5 bases remaining between them. CDR3 nucleotides: TGTGCCAGCAGCTTAAAGGATAGCAATCAGCCCCAGCATTTT. It is translated as CASSLKDSNQPQHF. The full variable domain, rest sourced from reference TRBV7-9 and TRBJ1-5, is DTGVSQNPRHKITKRGQNVTFRCDPISEHNRLYWYRQTLGQGPEFLTYFQNEAQLEKSRLLSDRFSAERPKGSFSTLEIQRTEQGDSAMYLCASSLKDSNQPQHFGDGTRLSIL.

The V gene is TRBV4-3, the J gene TRBJ2-3, with D hard to call. CDR1 is LGHNA, CDR2 YSLEER, per germline. The CDR3 loop spans 15 amino acids. V was pared by 1 base and J by 0 bases, with 8 bases between. CDR3 sequence reads: CASSQGAYSTDTQYF. The DNA of the CDR3 is TGCGCCAGCAGCCAAGGAGCGTATAGCACAGATACGCAGTATTTT.

The V gene is TRBV29-1, the J gene TRBJ2-7; D may correspond to TRBD1 or TRBD2 (6 bases each). Trimming took off 5 bases at V and 1 base at J, with 18 bases between the two ends. The germline V gene encodes CDR1 SQVTM and CDR2 ANQGSEA. The CDR3 extends over 15 amino acids. This CDR3 reads CSVIGLGGPSYEQYF. In DNA, the CDR3 is TGCAGCGTTATCGGCCTGGGGGGCCCATCCTACGAGCAGTACTTC.